This T cell receptor (beta chain) was identified during a study of T cell responses to AZD1222 COVID-19 vaccine. There are 13 residues in the CDR3. CDR1 MNHEY and CDR2 SMNVEV come from the germline V gene (reference sequence). V was shortened by 3 bases and J by 7 bases, with 10 bases between the two germline ends. Broader study findings: It should be noted that donors were predominantly white British and more often female, and clonal diversity was possibly underestimated.

Clones were sequenced by immunoSEQ multiplex PCR, and TCRdb holds only the in-frame ones, with some missing. The table includes approximately 110,000 clones, 85% to 90% detected once. In regard to this clone: Its matching antigen is unknown.

The starting material was peripheral blood, obtained on day 0 of AZD1222 vaccination. The TCR originated in an adult in good health. This chain uses TRBV27 with TRBJ1-5; possible D gene TRBD1, 6 bases. This CDR3 is CASSFSGDQPQHF. In nucleotides, the CDR3 is TGTGCCAGCAGTTTTTCAGGGGACCAGCCCCAGCATTTT.